The 14 T cell receptor beta chains listed next were all sequenced from one sample in a study of spatial heterogeneity in lung cancer. The time point here: sample taken at primary tumor resection. TCRs were sequenced from unsorted whole RNA of tumor, nontumor lung or PBMC. TCRdb re-called the 5' RACE reads through MiXCR, storing one row per CDR3 protein. This table has about 10,000 distinct CDR3 sequences, roughly 3.5% appearing once. The sequencing here drew on PBMCs, taken at surgery. The receptors come from a female donor with early-stage non-small cell lung cancer.

This clonotype was detected many times. Little can be read into the size of this beta chain, an off-target read in a library designed for alpha chains. The chain is built from TRBV7-6 and TRBJ2-2; TRBD1 matches 8 bases. V was pared by 4 bases and J by 7 bases, with 8 bases of the junction left unmatched. The CDR3 contains 15 residues. The V gene's germline CDR1 is SGHVS and CDR2 FNYEAQ. CDR3 DNA sequence: TGTGCCAGCAGCTCCCAGGGGGCGCAAGGCGGGGAGCTGTTTTTT. Protein: CASSSQGAQGGELFF.

This clonotype has at least ten counts. Being off target in a library aimed at alpha chains, this beta chain has a size of little meaning. CDR3 nucleotides: TGTGCCAGCAGCTTGGGGCCTAGCGGGACGGGGTCCCAAGAGACCCAGTACTTC. The encoded protein is CASSLGPSGTGSQETQYF. The chain carries TRBV5-4 and TRBJ2-5, with 9 bases matching TRBD2. The germline gives CDR1 SGHNT, CDR2 YYREEE (reference sequence). Unmatched junction bases numbered 10, after V lost 0 bases and J lost 1 base. The CDR3 covers 18 residues.

In this sample, this clonotype turned up a few times. Being off target in a library aimed at alpha chains, this beta chain has a size of little meaning. The chain uses TRBV7-2 and TRBJ2-1, with a weak D call TRBD1 (7 bases). V was cut by 4 bases and J by 2 bases, with 18 bases left in between. Germline V gene data show CDR1 as SGHTA and CDR2 as FQGNSA. This CDR3 is 17 amino acids long. Here the CDR3 reads CASSSDQGGLAYNEQFF. CDR3 nucleotide sequence: TGTGCCAGCAGCTCCGATCAGGGGGGCCTGGCCTACAATGAGCAGTTCTTC.

This clonotype turned up a few times. Because this beta chain is a stray read in a library intended to capture alpha chains, its abundance should not be given much weight. The gene calls are TRBV27 and TRBJ2-3, with 11 bases that match TRBD2. The ends lost 1 base at V and 2 bases at J; junction bases unmatched: 5. Germline V gene lookup returns CDR1 MNHEY and CDR2 SMNVEV (reference sequence). CDR3 size: 17 residues. CDR3 sequence (DNA): TGTGCCAGCAGTTTATTACTAGCGGGAGACCTCACAGATACGCAGTATTTT. The encoded protein is CASSLLLAGDLTDTQYF.

This clonotype was found many times. This beta chain appears as a stray read in a library generated for alpha chains; its size is not informative. The chain uses TRBV7-6 and TRBJ2-2; TRBD2 matches 9 bases. V lost 5 bases to trimming and J lost 0 bases; unmatched junction nucleotides: 4. This CDR3 has 16 residues. CDR1 is SGHVS, CDR2 FNYEAQ, per germline. The CDR3 sequence is CASSVLAGANTGELFF. The CDR3 DNA reads as TGTGCCAGCAGCGTACTAGCGGGCGCGAACACCGGGGAGCTGTTTTTT.

This clonotype has a count of ten or more. This beta chain is off target for a library built for alpha chains, so its abundance means little. This sequence joins TRBV6-2 or TRBV6-3 and TRBJ2-7; TRBD2 agrees at 10 bases. Trimming at V came to 6 bases and at J to 5 bases, leaving 10 bases not matched to a gene. This CDR3 has 15 residues. Per the germline V gene, CDR1 is MNHEY and CDR2 is SVGEGT. CDR3 nucleotides: TGTGCCAGCAGGGAAGCGGGGGGGCCATCCCACGAGCAGTACTTC. Protein product: CASREAGGPSHEQYF.

The sample holds many counts of this clonotype. A library prepared for alpha chains yielded this beta chain as an off-target read; its size is of little meaning. The chain joins TRBV12-3 or TRBV12-4 to TRBJ1-6; 7 bases line up with TRBD1. Unmatched junction bases numbered 9, after V lost 7 bases and J lost 9 bases. The CDR3 runs 14 residues. The CDR3 protein is CASTLGRGPSPLHF. The CDR3 nucleotides are TGTGCCAGCACCCTCGGGAGGGGGCCTTCACCCCTCCACTTT.

This clonotype was detected a few times. This beta chain represents an off-target read in a library built for alpha chains; its size is of limited meaning. V gene TRBV28 combines with J gene TRBJ1-1; unclear D gene. From germline, CDR1 is MDHEN and CDR2 SYDVKM. V lost 6 bases, J lost 4 bases, and 18 bases lay in between. This CDR3 contains 15 residues. This CDR3 is CASSPAAGWVTEAFF. The CDR3 DNA follows: TGTGCCAGCAGCCCGGCAGCGGGTTGGGTCACTGAAGCTTTCTTT.

In its sample, this clonotype was seen many times. Found in a library prepared for alpha chains, this beta chain is an off-target read, and its abundance has little meaning. This CDR3 is CASSVAAQGADTQYF. CDR3 nucleotide sequence: TGTGCCAGCAGCGTAGCCGCCCAGGGGGCAGATACGCAGTATTTT. The V and J genes are TRBV9 and TRBJ2-3; 7 bases are a match to TRBD1. This CDR3 is built from 15 residues. Germline V CDR1 and CDR2: SGDLS, YYNGEE. J gave up 4 bases and V 0 bases, and 5 bases lay outside the gene matches.

This clonotype was seen many times. A read error may produce the germline difference seen at one junction end. The size of this beta chain means little, since it is a stray read in a library made for alpha chains. The J gene is TRBJ1-2, the V gene TRBV19, with no clear D. The CDR3 is made up of 14 amino acids. In germline, CDR1 is LNHDA, CDR2 SQIVND (reference sequence). The CDR3 here is CASSIGNLNSGYTF. For the CDR3, the DNA is TGTGCCAGTAGTATCGGTAACCTTAACTCTGGCTACACCTTC.

This clonotype was counted many times. This beta chain is a stray read from a library made for alpha chains; its abundance is not meaningful. This chain uses TRBV2 with TRBJ2-1; a possible D gene is TRBD2 (6 bases). CDR3 length: 14 residues. With 2 bases removed from V and 10 bases from J, the gap between germline ends came to 15 bases. From germline, CDR1 is SNHLY and CDR2 FYNNEI. The CDR3 nucleotides are TGTGCCAGCAGTGAAAAGACCAGAGGAGGGGAGCAGTTCTTC. It is translated as CASSEKTRGGEQFF.

This clonotype showed up many times. Being off target in a library aimed at alpha chains, this beta chain has a size of little meaning. The rearrangement links TRBV7-6 to TRBJ2-5; 8 nucleotides agree with TRBD2. CDR3 length: 13 residues. The junction had 4 bases not matched to a gene; V was cut back by 5 bases and J by 5 bases. Germline values: CDR1 SGHVS, CDR2 FNYEAQ. The CDR3 reads CASSRPGGETQYF. The CDR3 DNA reads TGTGCCAGCAGCCGGCCGGGGGGGGAGACCCAGTACTTC.

This clonotype appeared many times. This beta chain is a stray sequence in a library constructed for alpha chains; its clone size is not meaningful. The J gene is TRBJ2-1, the V gene TRBV14; D might be TRBD2 (5 bases). The CDR3 runs 16 residues. CDR1 is SGHDN, CDR2 FVKESK, per germline. V was pared by 2 bases and J by 2 bases, with 13 bases between. The CDR3 region has the DNA TGTGCCAGCAGCCAAAGACACCGGAGGACCTACAATGAGCAGTTCTTC. Its translation: CASSQRHRRTYNEQFF.

This clonotype came up many times. The library was prepared for alpha chains; this beta chain is a stray read, so its frequency means little. CDR3 bases: TGTGCCAGCAGTGGACTTCCAGATACGCAGTATTTT. Its translation: CASSGLPDTQYF. The chain couples TRBV6-2 or TRBV6-3 to TRBJ2-3; a weak D match, TRBD2 (5 bases). V was cut by 5 bases and J by 4 bases, with 7 bases left in between. This CDR3 spans 12 amino acids. The V gene's germline CDR1 is MNHEY and CDR2 SVGEGT.